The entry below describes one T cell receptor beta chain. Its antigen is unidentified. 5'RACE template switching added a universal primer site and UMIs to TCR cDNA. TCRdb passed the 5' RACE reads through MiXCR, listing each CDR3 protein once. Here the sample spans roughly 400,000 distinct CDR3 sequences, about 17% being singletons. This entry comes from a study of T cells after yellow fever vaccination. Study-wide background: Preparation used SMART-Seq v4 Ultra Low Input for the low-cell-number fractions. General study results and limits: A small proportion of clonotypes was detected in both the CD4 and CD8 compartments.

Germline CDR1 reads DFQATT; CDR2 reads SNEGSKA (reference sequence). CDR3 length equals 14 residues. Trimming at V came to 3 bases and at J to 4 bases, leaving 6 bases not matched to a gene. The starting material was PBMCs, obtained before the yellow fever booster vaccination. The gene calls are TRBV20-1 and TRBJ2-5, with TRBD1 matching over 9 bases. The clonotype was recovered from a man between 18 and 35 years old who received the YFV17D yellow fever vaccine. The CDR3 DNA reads TGCAGTGCTAGGGGGACAGGGTGGACAGAGACCCAGTACTTC. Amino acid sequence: CSARGTGWTETQYF.